Given below is one T cell receptor (beta chain) in context. This CDR3 region has 13 residues. The germline V and J ends were trimmed by 2 bases and 6 bases, with 11 bases remaining between them. Germline CDR1 reads SGHRS; CDR2 reads YFSETQ. Profiling relied on immunoSEQ multiplex PCR, and the TCRdb table lists in-frame clones only, not all of them. This sample has 90,000 to 150,000 clones, with roughly 89% found just once. The data stem from a study of blood T cell repertoires in COVID-19. The sequencing sample was made of peripheral blood. This TCR was recovered from a human donor with acute or convalescent COVID-19. The donor label of this sample is uncertain. The chain has TRBV5-1 and TRBJ1-1; tentative D call: TRBD1 (5 bases). The CDR3 reads CASSFQGRPEAFF. The CDR3 DNA reads as TGCGCCAGCAGCTTTCAGGGTCGACCTGAAGCTTTCTTT. Full variable domain (remainder filled in from reference TRBV5-1 and TRBJ1-1): KAGVTQTPRYLIKTRGQQVTLSCSPISGHRSVSWYQQTPGQGLQFLFEYFSETQRNKGNFPGRFSGRQFSNSRSEMNVSTLELGDSALYLCASSFQGRPEAFFGQGTRLTVV.